This T cell receptor beta chain derives from a study of cytomegalovirus exposure and HLA in healthy donors. CDR3 length: 14 amino acids. Germline CDR1 is MDHEN and CDR2 is SYDVKM. Trimming left V 10 bases short and J 2 bases short, with 15 bases between. As for this clone: Its antigen is currently unknown.

The PCR used 60 Vbeta and 13 Jbeta primers. Sequencing was performed with immunoSEQ multiplex PCR; in TCRdb, only in-frame clones are kept and a portion is missing. The data contain tens of thousands of clones, 55% to 65% of them singletons. Though nominally healthy at sampling, donors likely had unrecorded immune exposures. Overall study results and limits: Donors were assumed by presence/absence analyses to have roughly uniform sequencing depth. A cluster of highly shared sequence variants was likely a sequencing artifact. In a later analysis, most CMV-associated TCR beta chains appeared HLA-restricted.

This clonotype was obtained from a woman between 40 and 55 years old in good health and CMV-seropositive. This chain connects TRBV28 to TRBJ2-1; D gene ambiguous. Sequenced material: PBMCs. The CDR3 sequence: CATYTGSPYNEQFF. The CDR3 DNA follows: TGTGCCACCTACACCGGGTCTCCCTACAATGAGCAGTTCTTC.